A selection of T cell receptor beta chains follows, all from one sample in a study of shared clonotypes between healthy human individuals. The method was immunoSEQ multiplex PCR; TCRdb's version includes in-frame clones alone and lacks a portion of them. The sample has 1.4 million or so clones; 98% are singletons. Sequenced sample: naive CD4+ T cells sorted from blood. The source of these receptors is a man under 40 in good health. Both conserved end residues are part of each CDR3. Fields, in order: D gene, V gene, J gene, CDR3 protein, CDR3 DNA. The D gene is left open where the match is weak.

D gene: TRBD1; V gene: TRBV30; J gene: TRBJ2-7; CDR3 protein: CAYGQGYEQYF; CDR3 DNA: TGTGCCTATGGACAGGGCTACGAGCAGTACTTC
D gene: TRBD2; V gene: TRBV9; J gene: TRBJ2-3; CDR3 protein: CASSPSLLAGLNTQYF; CDR3 DNA: TGTGCCAGCAGCCCAAGTTTACTAGCGGGATTAAATACGCAGTATTTT
D gene: TRBD2; V gene: TRBV18; J gene: TRBJ2-7; CDR3 protein: CASSPTTSGIRGSGEQYF; CDR3 DNA: TGTGCCAGCTCACCAACCACTAGCGGGATCCGCGGATCGGGCGAGCAGTACTTC
D gene: NA; V gene: TRBV5-1; J gene: TRBJ2-1; CDR3 protein: CASSLSTGHNEQFF; CDR3 DNA: TGCGCCAGCAGCTTGTCCACAGGACACAATGAGCAGTTCTTC
D gene: NA; V gene: TRBV5-7; J gene: TRBJ2-1; CDR3 protein: CASSLEGNEQFF; CDR3 DNA: TGTGCCAGCAGCTTGGAGGGGAATGAGCAGTTCTTC
D gene: NA; V gene: TRBV18; J gene: TRBJ1-4; CDR3 protein: CASSRTQGSWEKLFF; CDR3 DNA: TGTGCCAGCTCACGAACGCAGGGGTCTTGGGAAAAACTGTTTTTT
D gene: NA; V gene: TRBV10-3; J gene: TRBJ2-5; CDR3 protein: CAISEGRRQETQYF; CDR3 DNA: TGTGCCATCAGTGAGGGACGGAGACAGGAGACCCAGTACTTC
D gene: TRBD1; V gene: TRBV19; J gene: TRBJ1-5; CDR3 protein: CATNGQGAIQPQHF; CDR3 DNA: TGTGCCACTAATGGACAGGGGGCGATCCAGCCCCAGCATTTT
D gene: NA; V gene: TRBV4-2; J gene: TRBJ1-3; CDR3 protein: CASSHPSWQSGGNTIYF; CDR3 DNA: TGTGCCAGCAGCCATCCAAGTTGGCAGAGTGGAGGAAACACCATATATTTT
D gene: TRBD2; V gene: TRBV29-1; J gene: TRBJ2-3; CDR3 protein: CSPGGVTDTQYF; CDR3 DNA: TGCAGCCCCGGGGGGGTGACAGATACGCAGTATTTT
D gene: NA; V gene: TRBV5-1; J gene: TRBJ2-3; CDR3 protein: CASSLGARDTQYF; CDR3 DNA: TGCGCCAGCAGCTTGGGGGCTAGGGATACGCAGTATTTT
D gene: NA; V gene: TRBV4-1; J gene: TRBJ2-7; CDR3 protein: CASSPRYGEQYF; CDR3 DNA: TGCGCCAGCAGTCCAAGATACGGCGAGCAGTACTTC
D gene: TRBD2; V gene: TRBV7-3; J gene: TRBJ2-5; CDR3 protein: CASSLIAGTQETQYF; CDR3 DNA: TGTGCCAGCAGCTTAATAGCGGGAACCCAAGAGACCCAGTACTTC